A single sample gave rise to the 21 T cell receptor beta chains below, sequenced in a study of naive and memory T cell subsets. The library had UMIs added by 3' ligation of an oligonucleotide to TCR cDNA. The SP2 primer and nested alpha and beta constant region primers amplified ligated cDNA in four rounds. TCRdb re-derived calls from the 5' RACE reads in MiXCR, one entry per CDR3 protein. Of about 62,000 distinct CDR3 sequences in the sample, 6% to 8.5% were seen once. The source of these receptors is a female donor in good health.

The chain is built from TRBV28 and TRBJ1-1; unclear D gene. This CDR3 has 14 amino acids. Germline loops: CDR1 MDHEN, CDR2 SYDVKM. V was cut by 4 bases and J by 0 bases, with 9 bases left in between. The CDR3 nucleotides read TGTGCCAGCAGTTCAGGACGTATGAACACTGAAGCTTTCTTT. This sequence encodes CASSSGRMNTEAFF.

This clonotype was detected a few times. The chain employs TRBV7-3 and TRBJ2-3; D call uncertain. This CDR3 comprises 13 residues. Trimming cost V 2 bases and J 3 bases, with 6 bases left between them. The V gene's germline CDR1 is SGHTA and CDR2 FQGTGA. The CDR3 bases are TGTGCCAGCAGCTTACGGATTACAGATACGCAGTATTTT. The encoded protein is CASSLRITDTQYF. Full variable domain (rest looked up from reference TRBV7-3 and TRBJ2-3): GAGVSQTPSNKVTEKGKYVELRCDPISGHTALYWYRQSLGQGPEFLIYFQGTGAADDSGLPNDRFFAVRPEGSVSTLKIQRTERGDSAVYLCASSLRITDTQYFGPGTRLTVL.

This chain uses TRBV27 with TRBJ1-2; 8 nucleotides line up with TRBD1. CDR1 and CDR2 (germline): MNHEY, SMNVEV (reference sequence). J lost 0 bases, V lost 1 base, and 7 bases had no gene match. The CDR3 totals 17 residues. The CDR3 here is CASSLWAGGSPNYGYTF. The CDR3 DNA sequence: TGTGCCAGCAGTTTATGGGCAGGGGGCAGTCCTAACTATGGCTACACCTTC.

This clonotype was recorded at least ten times. V and J are TRBV6-6 and TRBJ1-1; 7 bases are a match to TRBD1. In germline, CDR1 is MNHNY, CDR2 SVGAGI (reference sequence). J was trimmed by 6 bases and V by 6 bases; bases with no gene match: 10. CDR3 length: 14 residues. The CDR3 DNA reads TGTGCCAGCAGGGGGCAAGGACAGGTCGCTGAAGCTTTCTTT. Translated, it gives CASRGQGQVAEAFF.

This clonotype was observed a handful of times. This chain joins TRBV11-2 and TRBJ2-4, with D hard to call. The CDR3 covers 14 residues. The V end lost 3 bases, the J end lost 6 bases, and 12 bases lay between the germline ends. Per the germline V gene, CDR1 is SGHAT and CDR2 is FQNNGV. The CDR3 reads CASSFEGHGNIQYF. For the CDR3, the DNA is TGTGCCAGCAGCTTCGAAGGGCACGGAAACATTCAGTACTTC.

In its sample, this clonotype was seen a few times. The gene calls are TRBV20-1 and TRBJ2-2; TRBD1 aligns across 9 bases. This CDR3 region has 14 residues. Germline assignment: CDR1 DFQATT and CDR2 SNEGSKA (reference sequence). Trimming at V came to 1 base and at J to 6 bases, leaving 3 bases not matched to a gene. DNA for the CDR3: TGCAGTGCTAGAGGGGGACAGGGCCCCGGGGAGCTGTTTTTT. This sequence encodes CSARGGQGPGELFF.

The V gene is TRBV20-1, the J gene TRBJ2-6, with 8 bases aligning to TRBD1. CDR1 and CDR2 from the germline V gene are DFQATT and SNEGSKA (reference sequence). CDR3 length: 18 residues. V lost 6 bases, J lost 1 base, and 14 bases stayed unmatched. The CDR3 DNA reads TGCAGTGCGCCCAGGACAGGGTACGGTATATCTGGGGCCAACGTCCTGACTTTC. Translation: CSAPRTGYGISGANVLTF.

This clonotype was seen a few times. This chain joins TRBV7-8 and TRBJ1-5, with D possibly matching TRBD1 (6 bases). CDR3 length: 15 amino acids. CDR1 and CDR2 (germline): SGHVS, FQNEAQ. The V gene lost 5 bases and the J gene lost 5 bases, with 16 bases spanning the gap. As DNA, the CDR3 is TGTGCCAGCAGCCCTTCCGGGCAGGGGTATCAGCCCCAGCATTTT. It codes for CASSPSGQGYQPQHF.

The rearrangement uses TRBV3-1 and TRBJ2-1; D is ambiguous. The germline gives CDR1 LGHDT, CDR2 YNNKEL (reference sequence). V lost 0 bases, J lost 2 bases, and 2 bases lay in between. This CDR3 comprises 13 residues. The CDR3 DNA reads TGTGCCAGCAGCCAAGAGGCCTACAATGAGCAGTTCTTC. This gives the protein CASSQEAYNEQFF.

This rearrangement joins TRBV20-1 to TRBJ2-2; 10 positions match TRBD1. From germline, CDR1 is DFQATT and CDR2 SNEGSKA (reference sequence). The CDR3 runs to 16 residues. The J segment lost 7 bases and the V segment lost 7 bases, leaving 15 bases of the junction unmatched. The CDR3 protein is CSVSQGGQGVIGELFF. The CDR3 DNA sequence: TGCAGTGTTAGTCAGGGCGGACAGGGGGTTATCGGGGAGCTGTTTTTT.

This clonotype was seen many times. The V call is TRBV20-1, the J call TRBJ2-3; no clear D. Germline lookup yields CDR1 DFQATT and CDR2 SNEGSKA (reference sequence). The V end was cut by 5 bases, the J end by 4 bases, with 28 bases between. The CDR3 loop spans 18 amino acids. The DNA of the CDR3 is TGCAGTGCTTCCGGACCGGTGGGCGCCCCGAAGTTAGCAGATACGCAGTATTTT. This sequence encodes CSASGPVGAPKLADTQYF.

This clonotype was seen a handful of times. The genes are TRBV20-1 and TRBJ2-5; TRBD1 matches at 10 bases. V shed 5 bases and J 8 bases; nucleotides not matched to a gene: 20. This CDR3 is 17 amino acids long. CDR1 is DFQATT, CDR2 SNEGSKA, per germline (reference sequence). The CDR3 sequence: CSASREAGTGVGRTQYF. In DNA form, the CDR3 reads TGCAGTGCTTCTCGAGAAGCGGGGACAGGGGTAGGGCGTACCCAGTACTTC.

This clonotype came up once. At one end the junction does not follow the germline gene, possibly because of a read error. The rearrangement uses TRBV7-7 and TRBJ2-1; TRBD2 matches at 9 bases. Germline assignment: CDR1 SSHAT and CDR2 FNYEAQ (reference sequence). This CDR3 has 15 residues. CDR3 in amino acids: CASRLARGGDNEQFF. CDR3 coding DNA: TGTGCTAGCAGATTAGCGCGCGGGGGGGACAATGAGCAGTTCTTC. The whole variable domain, remainder taken from reference TRBV7-7 and TRBJ2-1, is GAGVSQSPRYKVTKRGQDVTLRCDPISSHATLYWYQQALGQGPEFLTYFNYEAQPDKSGLPSDRFSAERPEGSISTLTIQRTEQRDSAMYRCASRLARGGDNEQFFGPGTRLTVL.

The sample holds many counts of this clonotype. V usage is TRBV5-1 and J usage is TRBJ1-5, with D unresolved. Between the trimmed V and J ends, which lost 0 bases and 3 bases, there was a span of 4 bases. Germline lookup yields CDR1 SGHRS and CDR2 YFSETQ. There are 13 residues in the CDR3. The CDR3 DNA sequence: TGCGCCAGCAGCTTGGGACACAATCAGCCCCAGCATTTT. Translated: CASSLGHNQPQHF.

V and J are TRBV29-1 and TRBJ2-7, with TRBD2 matching over 10 bases. CDR3 size: 13 residues. Trimming took 2 bases from V and 6 from J; bases not matched to a gene: 4. In germline, CDR1 is SQVTM, CDR2 ANQGSEA. In DNA form, the CDR3 reads TGCAGCGTTGAACCTAGCGGGGGTGGCGAGCAGTACTTC. Translation gives CSVEPSGGGEQYF.

The J gene is TRBJ2-1, the V gene TRBV6-5; maybe TRBD2 (6 bases). The V gene's germline CDR1 is MNHEY and CDR2 SVGAGI. This CDR3 is built from 15 residues. V lost 7 bases and J lost 1, with 14 bases in between. This chain's CDR3 is CASIAPGESYNEQFF. The CDR3 region has the DNA TGTGCCAGCATCGCCCCGGGGGAGTCCTACAATGAGCAGTTCTTC.

V usage is TRBV6-2 or TRBV6-3 and J usage is TRBJ2-7; tentative D call: TRBD1 (6 bases). The CDR3 covers 14 residues. The V and J ends lost 0 bases and 7 bases respectively, with 13 bases between them. Germline V CDR1 and CDR2: MNHEY, SVGEGT. The CDR3 nucleotides are TGTGCCAGCAGTTACTCTCCAACGAGGGGGGAGCAGTACTTC. Encoded protein: CASSYSPTRGEQYF.

This chain links TRBV20-1 with TRBJ1-1; D perhaps matches TRBD1 (5 bases). With 5 bases removed from V and 1 base from J, the gap between germline ends came to 11 bases. Per the germline V gene, CDR1 is DFQATT and CDR2 is SNEGSKA (reference sequence). The CDR3 totals 13 residues. The CDR3: CSAREGPNTEAFF. The CDR3 coding sequence is TGCAGTGCTCGGGAGGGACCGAACACTGAAGCTTTCTTT.

This sequence joins TRBV19 and TRBJ2-3; D unresolved. V was clipped by 6 bases and J by 0 bases, with 13 bases between them. CDR3 length: 15 residues. Germline CDR1 and CDR2: LNHDA and SQIVND (reference sequence). CDR3 in DNA: TGTGCCAGTAGCTCCCCAGCCCTTAGCACAGATACGCAGTATTTT. Translated: CASSSPALSTDTQYF.

This clonotype has a handful of counts. The chain uses TRBV20-1 and TRBJ2-1; TRBD2 matches 10 bases. CDR1 and CDR2 from the germline V gene are DFQATT and SNEGSKA (reference sequence). The CDR3 has 16 residues. The junction had 8 bases not matched to a gene; V was cut back by 5 bases and J by 1 base. The CDR3 region is CSADGASGRSYNEQFF. The CDR3 DNA follows: TGCAGTGCTGACGGGGCTAGCGGGAGATCCTACAATGAGCAGTTCTTC.

This clonotype was counted between two and nine times. The V call is TRBV27, the J call TRBJ2-6, with 7 bases fitting TRBD1. V gave up 5 bases and J gave up 4 bases; unmatched junction bases: 8. Looked up from germline, CDR1 is MNHEY and CDR2 is SMNVEV (reference sequence). The CDR3 covers 16 residues. The CDR3 region is CASSKRQGLGANVLTF. As DNA, the CDR3 is TGTGCCAGCAGTAAGAGACAGGGCTTGGGGGCCAACGTCCTGACTTTC.